This T cell receptor (beta chain) was retrieved from a study of blood T cell repertoires in COVID-19. Overall study context: Material from acute and convalescent COVID-19 was sourced from the United States, Italy and Spain. From T cells, B-cell-depleted T cells, or PBMCs came the material, which was cDNA or gDNA.

Germline CDR1 is LGHNA and CDR2 is YSLEER. CDR3 length: 16 residues. With V trimmed by 3 bases and J by 1 base, 4 bases remained unmatched. Per the original data handling: Using reference gene primer amplification, nucleated cell counts were estimated. Sequencing used immunoSEQ multiplex PCR; TCRdb keeps in-frame clones, though not all of them. The V and J calls and clone size come from that table; D and trimming were worked out from the DNA. The repertoire holds 250,000 to 350,000 clones, with roughly 87% as singletons. Source material: peripheral blood. The sequence was collected from a man younger than 35 with active or convalescent COVID-19. The V and J genes are TRBV4-3 and TRBJ1-3; 9 bases agree with TRBD1. CDR3 amino acids: CASSQGTGRSGNTIYF. The CDR3 DNA sequence: TGCGCCAGCAGCCAGGGGACAGGGCGATCTGGAAACACCATATATTTT.